The T cell receptor (beta chain) under discussion was sequenced for a study of blood T cell repertoires in COVID-19. In the study overall: Samples of COVID-19 (acute and convalescent) were obtained from the United States, Italy and Spain.

The CDR3 consists of 13 residues. With 0 bases removed from V and 9 bases from J, the gap between germline ends came to 8 bases. Per the germline V gene, CDR1 is KGHDR and CDR2 is SFDVKD. The authors' processing: By means of reference gene primer amplification, nucleated cell counts were estimated. Clones were read by immunoSEQ multiplex PCR, and TCRdb kept only the in-frame ones, dropping some. V and J calls and clone size are those listed in that table; D and trimming were worked out from the DNA. The table records 300,000 to 500,000 clones, approximately 88% of them present only once. Participant-given clinical history determined each cohort assignment.

The chain joins TRBV24-1 to TRBJ2-1, with a possible D match to TRBD1 (6 bases). The sample consisted of PBMCs or T cells enriched from blood (not recorded which). The source is a woman in her thirties or forties with acute COVID-19. The CDR3 DNA reads as TGTGCCACCAGTGATTTGGGGGGCCTTGAGCAGTTCTTC. Translation: CATSDLGGLEQFF.